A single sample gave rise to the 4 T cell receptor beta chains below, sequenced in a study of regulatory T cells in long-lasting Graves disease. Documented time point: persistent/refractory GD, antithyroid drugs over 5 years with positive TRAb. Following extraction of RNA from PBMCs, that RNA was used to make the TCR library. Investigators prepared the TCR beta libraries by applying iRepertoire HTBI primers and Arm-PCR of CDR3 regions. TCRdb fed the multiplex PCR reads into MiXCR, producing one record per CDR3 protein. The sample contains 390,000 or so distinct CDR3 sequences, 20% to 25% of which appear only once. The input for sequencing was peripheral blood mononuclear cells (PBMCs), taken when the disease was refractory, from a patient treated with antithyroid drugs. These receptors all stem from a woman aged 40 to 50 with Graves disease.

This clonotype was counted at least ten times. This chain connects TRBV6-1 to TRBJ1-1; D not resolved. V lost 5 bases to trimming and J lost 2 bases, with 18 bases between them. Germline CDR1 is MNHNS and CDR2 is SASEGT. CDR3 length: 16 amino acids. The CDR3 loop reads CASSITIPVRNTEAFF. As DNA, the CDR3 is TGTGCCAGCAGTATCACTATCCCGGTTCGAAACACTGAAGCTTTCTTT.

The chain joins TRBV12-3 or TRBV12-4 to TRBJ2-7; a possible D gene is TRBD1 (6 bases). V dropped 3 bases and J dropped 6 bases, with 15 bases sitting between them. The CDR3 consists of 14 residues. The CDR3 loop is CASSLASRGGEQYF. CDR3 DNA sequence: TGTGCCAGCAGTTTGGCTAGCAGAGGGGGCGAGCAGTACTTC.

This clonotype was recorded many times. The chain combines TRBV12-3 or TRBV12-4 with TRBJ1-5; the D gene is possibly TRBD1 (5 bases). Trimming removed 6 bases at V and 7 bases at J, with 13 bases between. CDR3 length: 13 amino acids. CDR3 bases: TGTGCCAGCAGGAGAGGGGAGGCGCAGCCCCAGCATTTT. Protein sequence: CASRRGEAQPQHF.

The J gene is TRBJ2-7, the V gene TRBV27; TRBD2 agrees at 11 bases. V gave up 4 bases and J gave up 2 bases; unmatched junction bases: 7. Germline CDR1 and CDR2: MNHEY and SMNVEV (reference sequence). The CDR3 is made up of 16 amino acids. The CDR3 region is CASSYSGRALAYEQYF. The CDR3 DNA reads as TGTGCCAGCAGTTATAGCGGGAGGGCCCTTGCCTACGAGCAGTACTTC.